This T cell receptor (beta chain) was sequenced during a study of T cell repertoires in cytomegalovirus infection. Germline V gene sequence: CDR1 MDHEN, CDR2 SYDVKM. V shed 2 bases and J shed 1 base, with 5 bases lying between them. The CDR3 totals 13 residues. TCRdb reprocessed the reads with MiXCR, giving one entry per CDR3 protein. The sample holds tens of thousands of distinct CDR3 sequences, 20% seen once. This clonotype was observed a handful of times. Its antigen is still unknown. The rearrangement uses TRBV28 and TRBJ1-1; D gene ambiguous. The sample consisted of CD8+ T cells from cultured PBMCs, taken from culture after CMV antigen stimulation. The sequence was obtained from a human donor in good health (CMV status not recorded). Some clones in this sample may be carry-over from other donors' samples. This CDR3 is CASSLIQNTEAFF. DNA for the CDR3: TGTGCCAGCAGTTTAATACAGAACACTGAAGCTTTCTTT.